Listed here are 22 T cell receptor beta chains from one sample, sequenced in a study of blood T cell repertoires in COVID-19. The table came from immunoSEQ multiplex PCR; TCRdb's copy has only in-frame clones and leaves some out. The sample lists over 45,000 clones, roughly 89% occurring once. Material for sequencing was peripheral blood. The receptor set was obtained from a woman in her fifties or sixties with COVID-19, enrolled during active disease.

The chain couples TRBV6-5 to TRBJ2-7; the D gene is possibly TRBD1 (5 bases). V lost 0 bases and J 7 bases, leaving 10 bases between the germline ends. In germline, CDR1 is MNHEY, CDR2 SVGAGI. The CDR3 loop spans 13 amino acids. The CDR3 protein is CASSYSIRVEQYF. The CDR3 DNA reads TGTGCCAGCAGTTACTCGATCAGGGTGGAGCAGTACTTC.

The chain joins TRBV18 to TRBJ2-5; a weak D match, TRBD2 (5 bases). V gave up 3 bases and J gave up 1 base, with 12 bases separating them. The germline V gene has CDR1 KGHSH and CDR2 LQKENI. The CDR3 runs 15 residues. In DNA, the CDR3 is TGTGCCAGCTCACCGAGAGAGGCGGGCCAAGAGACCCAGTACTTC. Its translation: CASSPREAGQETQYF.

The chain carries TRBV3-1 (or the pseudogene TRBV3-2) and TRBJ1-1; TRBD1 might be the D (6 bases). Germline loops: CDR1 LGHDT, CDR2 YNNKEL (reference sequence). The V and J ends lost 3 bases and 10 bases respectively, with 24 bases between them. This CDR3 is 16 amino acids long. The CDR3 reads CASSQAGVMGAEAAFF. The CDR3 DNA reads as TGTGCCAGCAGCCAGGCGGGGGTGATGGGGGCCGAGGCAGCTTTCTTT.

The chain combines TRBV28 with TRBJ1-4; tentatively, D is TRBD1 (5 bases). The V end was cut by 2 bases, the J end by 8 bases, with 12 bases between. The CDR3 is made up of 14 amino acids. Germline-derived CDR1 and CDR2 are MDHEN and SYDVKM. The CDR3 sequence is CASSLGGRHEKLFF. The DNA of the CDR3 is TGTGCCAGCAGTTTAGGGGGGAGACACGAAAAACTGTTTTTT.

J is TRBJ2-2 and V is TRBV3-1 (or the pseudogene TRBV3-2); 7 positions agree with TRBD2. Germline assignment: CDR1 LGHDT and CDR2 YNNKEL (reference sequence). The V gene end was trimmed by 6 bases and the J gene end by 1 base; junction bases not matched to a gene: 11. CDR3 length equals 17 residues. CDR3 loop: CASRLRGGSRNTGELFF. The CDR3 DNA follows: TGTGCCAGCAGACTTCGGGGCGGGAGTAGGAACACCGGGGAGCTGTTTTTT.

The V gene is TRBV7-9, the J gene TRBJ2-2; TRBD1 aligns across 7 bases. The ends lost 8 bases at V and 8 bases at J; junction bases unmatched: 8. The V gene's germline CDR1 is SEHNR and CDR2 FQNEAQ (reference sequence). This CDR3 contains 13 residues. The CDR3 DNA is TGTGCCAGCTGTCCTACAGGGGTGGGGGAGCTGTTTTTT. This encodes CASCPTGVGELFF. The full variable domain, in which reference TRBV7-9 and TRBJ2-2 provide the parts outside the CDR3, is DTGVSQNPRHKITKRGQNVTFRCDPISEHNRLYWYRQTLGQGPEFLTYFQNEAQLEKSRLLSDRFSAERPKGSFSTLEIQRTEQGDSAMYLCASCPTGVGELFFGEGSRLTVL.

This CDR3 reads CASGGLAFSSYNEQFF. The CDR3 DNA reads TGTGCCAGCGGGGGACTAGCTTTTAGCTCCTACAATGAGCAGTTCTTC. The rearrangement links TRBV27 to TRBJ2-1, with TRBD2 identical over 9 bases. The CDR3 is 16 residues long. The V gene's germline CDR1 is MNHEY and CDR2 SMNVEV (reference sequence). V lost 8 bases and J lost 0; bases outside the gene matches: 8.

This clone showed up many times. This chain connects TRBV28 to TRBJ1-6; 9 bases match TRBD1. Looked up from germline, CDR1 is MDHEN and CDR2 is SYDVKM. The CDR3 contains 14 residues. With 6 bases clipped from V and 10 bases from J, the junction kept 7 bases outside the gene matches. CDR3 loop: CASRPDRGSSPLHF. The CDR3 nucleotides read TGTGCCAGCAGGCCCGACAGGGGGAGCTCACCCCTCCACTTT. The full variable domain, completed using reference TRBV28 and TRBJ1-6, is DVKVTQSSRYLVKRTGEKVFLECVQDMDHENMFWYRQDPGLGLRLIYFSYDVKMKEKGDIPEGYSVSREKKERFSLILESASTNQTSMYLCASRPDRGSSPLHFGNGTRLTVT.

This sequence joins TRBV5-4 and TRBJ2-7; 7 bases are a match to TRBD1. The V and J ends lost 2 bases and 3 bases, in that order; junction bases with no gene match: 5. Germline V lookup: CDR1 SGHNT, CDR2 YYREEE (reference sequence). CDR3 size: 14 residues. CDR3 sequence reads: CASSFGTENYEQYF. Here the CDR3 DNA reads TGTGCCAGCAGCTTCGGGACAGAGAACTACGAGCAGTACTTC.

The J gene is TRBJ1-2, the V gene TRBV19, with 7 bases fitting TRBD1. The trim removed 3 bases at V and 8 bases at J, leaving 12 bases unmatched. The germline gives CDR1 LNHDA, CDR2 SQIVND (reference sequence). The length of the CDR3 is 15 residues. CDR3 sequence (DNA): TGTGCCAGTAGTATCCTGGACAGGTCGCCGTGGGGCTACACCTTC. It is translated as CASSILDRSPWGYTF.

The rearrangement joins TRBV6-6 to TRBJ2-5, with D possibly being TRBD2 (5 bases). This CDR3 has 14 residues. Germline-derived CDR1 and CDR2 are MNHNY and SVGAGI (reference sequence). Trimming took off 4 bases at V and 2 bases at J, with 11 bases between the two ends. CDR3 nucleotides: TGTGCCAGCAGTTCCCCCGGACTGCAAGAGACCCAGTACTTC. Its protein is CASSSPGLQETQYF.

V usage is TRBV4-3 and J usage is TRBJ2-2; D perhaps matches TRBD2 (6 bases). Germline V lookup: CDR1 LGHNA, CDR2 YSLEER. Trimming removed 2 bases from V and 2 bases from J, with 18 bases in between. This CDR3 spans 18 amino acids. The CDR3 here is CASSQREPGLRNTGELFF. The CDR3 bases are TGCGCCAGCAGCCAAAGAGAGCCGGGACTTCGAAACACCGGGGAGCTGTTTTTT.

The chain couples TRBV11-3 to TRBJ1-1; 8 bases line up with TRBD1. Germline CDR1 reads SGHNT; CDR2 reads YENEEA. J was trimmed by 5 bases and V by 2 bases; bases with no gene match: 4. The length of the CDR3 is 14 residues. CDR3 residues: CASSLTGGETEAFF. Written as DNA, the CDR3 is TGTGCCAGCAGCTTAACAGGGGGTGAAACTGAAGCTTTCTTT.

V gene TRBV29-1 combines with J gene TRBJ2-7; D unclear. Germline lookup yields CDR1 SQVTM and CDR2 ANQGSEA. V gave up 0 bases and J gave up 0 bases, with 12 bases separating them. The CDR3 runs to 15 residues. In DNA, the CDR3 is TGCAGCGTTGAAGATCCCCGCATAGACTCCTACGAGCAGTACTTC. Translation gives CSVEDPRIDSYEQYF.

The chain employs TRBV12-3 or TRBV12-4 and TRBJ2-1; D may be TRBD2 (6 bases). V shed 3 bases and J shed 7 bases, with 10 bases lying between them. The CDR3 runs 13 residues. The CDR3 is CASSLGGINEQFF. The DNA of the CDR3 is TGTGCCAGCAGTTTGGGGGGAATAAATGAGCAGTTCTTC.

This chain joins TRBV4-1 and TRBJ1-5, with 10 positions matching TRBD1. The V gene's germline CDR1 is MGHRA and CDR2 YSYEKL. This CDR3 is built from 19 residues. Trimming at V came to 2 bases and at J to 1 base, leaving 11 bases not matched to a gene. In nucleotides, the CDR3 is TGCGCCAGCAGCCAATACCGAATTCGACAGGGGGCAAGCAATCAGCCCCAGCATTTT. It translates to CASSQYRIRQGASNQPQHF.

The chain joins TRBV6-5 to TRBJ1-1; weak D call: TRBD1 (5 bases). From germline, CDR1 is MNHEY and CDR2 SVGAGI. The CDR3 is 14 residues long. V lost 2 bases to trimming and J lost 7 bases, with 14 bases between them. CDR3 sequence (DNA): TGTGCCAGCAGTTACAGGACTCGGGGGGTTGAAGCTTTCTTT. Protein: CASSYRTRGVEAFF.

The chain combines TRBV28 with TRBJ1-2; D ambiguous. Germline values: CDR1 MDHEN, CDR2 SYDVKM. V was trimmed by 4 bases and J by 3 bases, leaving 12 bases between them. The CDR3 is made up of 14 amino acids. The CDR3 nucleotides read TGTGCCAGCAGTTCCCCCGGGGAGTACTATGGCTACACCTTC. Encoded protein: CASSSPGEYYGYTF.

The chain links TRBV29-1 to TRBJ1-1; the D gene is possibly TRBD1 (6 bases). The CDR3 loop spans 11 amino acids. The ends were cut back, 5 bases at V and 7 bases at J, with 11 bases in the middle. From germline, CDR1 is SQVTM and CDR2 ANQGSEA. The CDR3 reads CSVMWTVEAFF. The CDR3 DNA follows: TGCAGCGTTATGTGGACAGTTGAAGCTTTCTTT.

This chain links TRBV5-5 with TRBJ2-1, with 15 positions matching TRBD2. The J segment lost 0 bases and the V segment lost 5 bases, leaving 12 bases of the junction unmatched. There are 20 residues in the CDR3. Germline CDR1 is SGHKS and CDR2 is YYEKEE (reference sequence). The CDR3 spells CASSNPPGLAGGRSYNEQFF. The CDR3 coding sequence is TGTGCCAGCAGTAACCCTCCGGGACTAGCGGGGGGCCGCTCCTACAATGAGCAGTTCTTC. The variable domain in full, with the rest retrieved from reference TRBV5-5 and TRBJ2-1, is DAGVTQSPTHLIKTRGQQVTLRCSPISGHKSVSWYQQVLGQGPQFIFQYYEKEERGRGNFPDRFSARQFPNYSSELNVNALLLGDSALYLCASSNPPGLAGGRSYNEQFFGPGTRLTVL.

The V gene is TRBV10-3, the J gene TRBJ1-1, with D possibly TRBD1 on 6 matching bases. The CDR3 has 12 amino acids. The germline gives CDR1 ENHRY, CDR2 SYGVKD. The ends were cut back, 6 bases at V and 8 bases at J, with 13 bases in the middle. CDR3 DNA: TGTGCCATCAGCGCCTTGGACAGCGAAGCTTTCTTT. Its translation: CAISALDSEAFF.

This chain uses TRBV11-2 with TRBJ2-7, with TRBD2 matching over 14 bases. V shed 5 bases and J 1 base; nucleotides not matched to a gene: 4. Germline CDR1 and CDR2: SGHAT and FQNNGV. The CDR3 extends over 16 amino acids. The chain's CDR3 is CASSLRLAGGSYEQYF. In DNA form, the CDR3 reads TGTGCCAGCAGCCTGAGACTAGCGGGAGGGTCCTACGAGCAGTACTTC.